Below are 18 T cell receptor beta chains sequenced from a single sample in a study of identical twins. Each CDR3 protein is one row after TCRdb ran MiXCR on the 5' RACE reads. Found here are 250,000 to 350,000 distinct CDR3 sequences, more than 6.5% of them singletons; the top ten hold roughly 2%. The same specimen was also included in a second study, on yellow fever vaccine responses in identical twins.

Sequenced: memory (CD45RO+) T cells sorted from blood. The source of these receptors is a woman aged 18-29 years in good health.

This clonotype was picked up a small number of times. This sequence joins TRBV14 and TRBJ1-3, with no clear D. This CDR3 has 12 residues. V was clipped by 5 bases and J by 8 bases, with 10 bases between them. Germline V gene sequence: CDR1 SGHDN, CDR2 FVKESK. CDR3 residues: CASSVYGDTIYF. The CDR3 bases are TGTGCCAGCAGCGTTTATGGGGACACCATATATTTT.

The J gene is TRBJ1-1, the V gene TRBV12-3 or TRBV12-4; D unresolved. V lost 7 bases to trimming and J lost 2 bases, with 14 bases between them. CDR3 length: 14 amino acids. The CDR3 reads CASTVGQRNTEAFF. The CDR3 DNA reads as TGTGCCAGCACCGTAGGTCAGAGAAACACTGAAGCTTTCTTT.

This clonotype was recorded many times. CDR3: CASSTIKGDGELFF. The DNA of the CDR3 is TGCGCCAGCAGCACCATCAAGGGGGACGGGGAGCTGTTTTTT. This chain links TRBV5-1 with TRBJ2-2; D may be TRBD1 (6 bases). The CDR3 length is 14 residues. V lost 4 bases and J 7 bases, leaving 14 bases between the germline ends. Germline assignment: CDR1 SGHRS and CDR2 YFSETQ.

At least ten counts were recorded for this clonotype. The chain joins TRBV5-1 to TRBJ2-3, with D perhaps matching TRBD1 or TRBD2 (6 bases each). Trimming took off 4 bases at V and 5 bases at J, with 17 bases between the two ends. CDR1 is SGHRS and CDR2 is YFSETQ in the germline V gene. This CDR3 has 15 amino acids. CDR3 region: CASSPGAGRGDTQYF. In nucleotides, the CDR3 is TGCGCCAGCAGCCCGGGGGCAGGTCGGGGAGATACGCAGTATTTT.

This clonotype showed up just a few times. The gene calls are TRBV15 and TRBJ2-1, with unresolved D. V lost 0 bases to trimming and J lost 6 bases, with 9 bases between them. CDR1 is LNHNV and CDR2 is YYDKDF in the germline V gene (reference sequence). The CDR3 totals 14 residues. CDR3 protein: CATSRDRISNEQFF. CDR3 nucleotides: TGTGCCACCAGCAGAGATCGGATTAGCAATGAGCAGTTCTTC.

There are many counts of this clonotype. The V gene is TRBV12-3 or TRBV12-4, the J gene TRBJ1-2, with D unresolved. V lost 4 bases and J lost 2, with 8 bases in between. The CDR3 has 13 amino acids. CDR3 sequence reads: CASSYRQNYGYTF. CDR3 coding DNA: TGTGCCAGCAGTTATCGCCAGAACTATGGCTACACCTTC.

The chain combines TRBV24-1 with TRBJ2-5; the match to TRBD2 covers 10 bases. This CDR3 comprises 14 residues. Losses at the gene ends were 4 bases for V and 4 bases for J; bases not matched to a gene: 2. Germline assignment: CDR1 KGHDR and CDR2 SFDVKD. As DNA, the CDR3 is TGTGCCACCAGTGACCGACTAGCGGGAGAGACCCAGTACTTC. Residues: CATSDRLAGETQYF.

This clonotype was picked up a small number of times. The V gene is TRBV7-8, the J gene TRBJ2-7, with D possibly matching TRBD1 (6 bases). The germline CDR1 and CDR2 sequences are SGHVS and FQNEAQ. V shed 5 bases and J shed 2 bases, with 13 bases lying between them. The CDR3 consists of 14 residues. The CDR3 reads CASSPRDTAYEQYF. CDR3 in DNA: TGTGCCAGCAGCCCACGGGACACAGCCTACGAGCAGTACTTC.

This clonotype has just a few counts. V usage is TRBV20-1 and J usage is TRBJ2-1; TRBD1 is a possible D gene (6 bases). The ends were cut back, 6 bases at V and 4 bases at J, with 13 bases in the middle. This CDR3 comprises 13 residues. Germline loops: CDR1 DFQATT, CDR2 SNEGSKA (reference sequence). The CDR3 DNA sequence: TGCAGTGCCGCCCCGGACAGTTACAATGAGCAGTTCTTC. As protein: CSAAPDSYNEQFF.

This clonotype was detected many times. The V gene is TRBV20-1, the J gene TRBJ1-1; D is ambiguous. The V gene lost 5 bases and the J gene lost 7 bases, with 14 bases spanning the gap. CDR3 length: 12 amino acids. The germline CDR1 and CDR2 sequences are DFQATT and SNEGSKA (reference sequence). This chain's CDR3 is CSALSNHGEAFF. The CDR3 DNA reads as TGCAGTGCTCTCTCTAACCACGGTGAAGCTTTCTTT.

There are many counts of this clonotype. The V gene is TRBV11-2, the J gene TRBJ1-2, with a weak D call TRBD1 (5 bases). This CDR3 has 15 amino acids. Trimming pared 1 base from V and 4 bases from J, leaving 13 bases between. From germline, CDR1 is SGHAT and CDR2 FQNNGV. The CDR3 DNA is TGTGCCAGCAGCTTAGGAGGGCAGGGACGCTATGGCTACACCTTC. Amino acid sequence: CASSLGGQGRYGYTF.

CDR3 in DNA: TGTGCCAGCAGTATCCTTGGTGAAAAACTGTTTTTT. This translates into CASSILGEKLFF. The genes are TRBV3-1 and TRBJ1-4; D uncertain. The germline V gene has CDR1 LGHDT and CDR2 YNNKEL (reference sequence). The CDR3 runs 12 residues. Deletions cut 6 bases from V and 7 bases from J, with 9 bases between.

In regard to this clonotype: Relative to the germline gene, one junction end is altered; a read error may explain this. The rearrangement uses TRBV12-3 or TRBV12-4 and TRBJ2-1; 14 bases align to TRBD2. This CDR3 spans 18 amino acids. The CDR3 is CACSGRLAGGPTYNEQFF. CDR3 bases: TGTGCCTGCAGTGGGCGACTAGCGGGAGGGCCCACTTACAATGAGCAGTTCTTC.

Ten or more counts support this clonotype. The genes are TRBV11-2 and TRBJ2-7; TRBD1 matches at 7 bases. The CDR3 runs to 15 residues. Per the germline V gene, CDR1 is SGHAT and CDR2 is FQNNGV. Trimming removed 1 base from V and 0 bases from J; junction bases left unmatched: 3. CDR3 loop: CASSLGAGGSYEQYV. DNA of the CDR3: TGTGCCAGCAGCTTAGGGGCAGGGGGCTCCTACGAGCAGTACGTC.

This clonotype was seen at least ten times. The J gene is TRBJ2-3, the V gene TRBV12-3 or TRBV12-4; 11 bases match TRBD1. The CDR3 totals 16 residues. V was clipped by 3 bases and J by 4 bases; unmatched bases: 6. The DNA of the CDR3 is TGTGCCAGCAGTTTCTGGAGGACAGGGGGCGCAGATACGCAGTATTTT. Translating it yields CASSFWRTGGADTQYF.

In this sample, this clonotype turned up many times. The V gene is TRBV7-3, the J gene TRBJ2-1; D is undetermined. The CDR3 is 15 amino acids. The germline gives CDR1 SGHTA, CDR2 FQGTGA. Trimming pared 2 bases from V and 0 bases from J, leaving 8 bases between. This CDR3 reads CASSLGAVSYNEQFF. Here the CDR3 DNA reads TGTGCCAGCAGCTTAGGTGCGGTCTCCTACAATGAGCAGTTCTTC.

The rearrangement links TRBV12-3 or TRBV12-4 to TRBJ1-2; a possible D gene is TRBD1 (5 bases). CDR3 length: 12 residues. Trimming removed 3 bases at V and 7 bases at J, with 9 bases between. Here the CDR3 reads CASSLIGAGYTF. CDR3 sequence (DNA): TGTGCCAGCAGTTTGATAGGGGCTGGCTACACCTTC.

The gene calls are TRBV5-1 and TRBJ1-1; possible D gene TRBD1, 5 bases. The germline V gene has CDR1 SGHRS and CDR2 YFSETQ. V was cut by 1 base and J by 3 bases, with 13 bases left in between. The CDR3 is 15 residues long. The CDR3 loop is CASSLSGLGDTEAFF. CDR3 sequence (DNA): TGCGCCAGCAGCTTGTCAGGGCTGGGGGACACTGAAGCTTTCTTT.